Listed here are 23 T cell receptor beta chains from one sample, sequenced in a study of blood T cell repertoires in COVID-19 (dated by TCRdb to 2019 to 2021). The library was built by means of the immunoSEQ multiplex PCR assay. TCRdb holds this immuneACCESS table with in-frame rearrangements only. Some clones are missing; in checked studies, unresolved V genes explain under half, and the rest has no known cause. This sample is represented by around 250,000 clones; approximately 87% of them were singletons. The ten biggest clones cover 6.2% of the sample. Sequencing was done on a sample of peripheral blood. These receptors were collected from a man in his fifties or sixties with acute or convalescent COVID-19.

The chain combines TRBV27 with TRBJ1-1, with D uncertain. The CDR3 has 11 residues. CDR1 and CDR2 from the germline V gene are MNHEY and SMNVEV (reference sequence). V gave up 6 bases and J gave up 8 bases, with 10 bases separating them. DNA of the CDR3: TGTGCCAGCAGCTACTGGCGGGAAGCTTTCTTT. Translating gives CASSYWREAFF.

This sequence joins TRBV7-8 and TRBJ1-1, with 12 nucleotides matching TRBD1. Trimming at V came to 5 bases and at J to 5 bases, leaving 6 bases not matched to a gene. The length of the CDR3 is 15 residues. Looked up from germline, CDR1 is SGHVS and CDR2 is FQNEAQ. DNA of the CDR3: TGTGCCAGCAGCGTCACGGGACAGGGGGCAACTGAAGCTTTCTTT. This codes for CASSVTGQGATEAFF.

The CDR3 DNA reads TGTGCCAGTAGTATGGGACTAGCGGGCACAGATACGCAGTATTTT. Translation gives CASSMGLAGTDTQYF. This chain connects TRBV19 to TRBJ2-3; 11 bases are a match to TRBD2. Per germline, CDR1 LNHDA and CDR2 SQIVND (reference sequence). J lost 1 base, V lost 3 bases, and 0 bases had no gene match. The CDR3 loop spans 15 amino acids.

J is TRBJ2-4 and V is TRBV11-3; D may be TRBD2 (5 bases). Looked up from germline, CDR1 is SGHNT and CDR2 is YENEEA. Trimming pared 8 bases from V and 0 bases from J, leaving 8 bases between. The CDR3 contains 13 residues. The CDR3 nucleotides are TGTGCCAGCGGAGGAGGAGCCAAAAACATTCAGTACTTC. Translation gives CASGGGAKNIQYF.

The chain is built from TRBV14 and TRBJ1-1; D gene unclear. This CDR3 comprises 14 residues. Looked up from germline, CDR1 is SGHDN and CDR2 is FVKESK. V shed 1 base and J shed 5 bases, with 11 bases lying between them. This CDR3 is CASSQVRGATEAFF. The CDR3 bases are TGTGCCAGCAGCCAAGTCCGTGGAGCGACTGAAGCTTTCTTT.

This clone was observed once. Other DNA sequences from this sample encode an identical CDR3 as well. The V call is TRBV5-5, the J call TRBJ2-7, with D perhaps matching TRBD2 (6 bases). The CDR3 sequence is 16 residues long. CDR1 is SGHKS and CDR2 is YYEKEE in the germline V gene (reference sequence). Trimming removed 0 bases at V and 0 bases at J, with 13 bases between. The CDR3 spells CASSLAGGVYSYEQYF. The DNA for the CDR3 is TGTGCCAGCAGCTTGGCGGGCGGGGTTTACTCCTACGAGCAGTACTTC.

In this sample, this clone turned up once. The chain recombines TRBV18 with TRBJ2-2; tentatively, D is TRBD1 (5 bases). CDR1 is KGHSH, CDR2 LQKENI, per germline. With 6 bases removed from V and 1 base from J, the gap between germline ends came to 15 bases. CDR3 length equals 16 residues. For the CDR3, the DNA is TGTGCCAGCTCTCCGGCAAGGCAGGGGAACACCGGGGAGCTGTTTTTT. Its protein product is CASSPARQGNTGELFF.

This sequence joins TRBV11-3 and TRBJ2-1; 12 bases map to TRBD2. The CDR3 loop spans 18 amino acids. The trim removed 1 base at V and 3 bases at J, leaving 7 bases unmatched. CDR1 is SGHNT, CDR2 YENEEA, per germline. Written as DNA, the CDR3 is TGTGCCAGCAGCTTAGGACTAGCGGGAGAGGATGTCTACAATGAGCAGTTCTTC. Amino acid sequence: CASSLGLAGEDVYNEQFF.

Details on this clone: Other DNA sequences in the sample encode the same CDR3. The chain carries TRBV5-1 and TRBJ2-1; no reliable D call. Trimming took 3 bases from V and 4 from J, leaving 8 bases between them. There are 13 residues in the CDR3. Germline CDR1 and CDR2: SGHRS and YFSETQ. CDR3 DNA sequence: TGCGCCAGCAGCTACGGGTCTTACAATGAGCAGTTCTTC. It codes for CASSYGSYNEQFF. The whole variable domain, remainder taken from reference TRBV5-1 and TRBJ2-1, is KAGVTQTPRYLIKTRGQQVTLSCSPISGHRSVSWYQQTPGQGLQFLFEYFSETQRNKGNFPGRFSGRQFSNSRSEMNVSTLELGDSALYLCASSYGSYNEQFFGPGTRLTVL.

V and J are TRBV6-2 or TRBV6-3 and TRBJ2-1; 10 bases line up with TRBD2. This CDR3 contains 17 residues. Trimming removed 4 bases from V and 5 bases from J; junction bases left unmatched: 11. In germline, CDR1 is MNHEY, CDR2 SVGEGT. CDR3 DNA sequence: TGTGCCAGCAGTTTCGTTAGCGGGAGGCCCACGGACAATGAGCAGTTCTTC. Translating it yields CASSFVSGRPTDNEQFF.

CDR3 nucleotide sequence: TGCGCCAGCAGCTTACCCACGAGCGGGAGGTTGGACGAGACCCAGTACTTC. It specifies CASSLPTSGRLDETQYF. V is TRBV5-1 and J is TRBJ2-5; 9 bases fit TRBD2. This CDR3 has 17 amino acids. The ends lost 2 bases at V and 5 bases at J; junction bases unmatched: 13. The germline V gene encodes CDR1 SGHRS and CDR2 YFSETQ.

The rearrangement joins TRBV7-2 to TRBJ2-1, with 7 bases aligning to TRBD2. After removal of 1 base from V and 3 bases from J, the junction contained 6 bases not matched to a gene. This CDR3 comprises 16 residues. Germline V lookup: CDR1 SGHTA, CDR2 FQGNSA. CDR3 residues: CASSLVGGSNYNEQFF. CDR3 bases: TGTGCCAGCAGCTTAGTTGGCGGGAGTAACTACAATGAGCAGTTCTTC.

The J gene is TRBJ2-7, the V gene TRBV29-1, with 9 nucleotides matching TRBD1. With 3 bases clipped from V and 0 bases from J, the junction kept 3 bases outside the gene matches. Looked up from germline, CDR1 is SQVTM and CDR2 is ANQGSEA. This CDR3 comprises 14 residues. CDR3 protein: CSVDQGQGSYEQYF. CDR3 DNA: TGCAGCGTTGACCAGGGACAGGGCTCCTACGAGCAGTACTTC.

V and J are TRBV5-4 and TRBJ1-1, with D maybe TRBD1 (6 bases). The CDR3 length is 17 residues. V was pared by 4 bases and J by 3 bases, with 22 bases between. Germline V gene sequence: CDR1 SGHNT, CDR2 YYREEE (reference sequence). CDR3 bases: TGTGCCAGCAGCCCTTACAGGGCTGCCCGTCTGTACACTGAAGCTTTCTTT. This codes for CASSPYRAARLYTEAFF.

This clone occurred a few times. V gene TRBV5-6 combines with J gene TRBJ2-5, with 7 bases lining up with TRBD2. The germline V gene has CDR1 SGHDT and CDR2 YYEEEE. The V and J ends lost 0 bases and 0 bases, in that order; junction bases with no gene match: 5. There are 16 residues in the CDR3. As DNA, the CDR3 is TGTGCCAGCAGCTTGGGTCGGGAGGCGTACCAAGAGACCCAGTACTTC. Protein product: CASSLGREAYQETQYF.

The chain recombines TRBV3-1 (or the pseudogene TRBV3-2) with TRBJ2-5; D perhaps matches TRBD2 (6 bases). The germline CDR1 and CDR2 sequences are LGHDT and YNNKEL (reference sequence). The CDR3 runs to 13 residues. Deletions cut 4 bases from V and 5 bases from J, with 11 bases between. The chain's CDR3 is CASSRTRGETQYF. The CDR3 DNA reads TGTGCCAGCAGCCGTACTCGGGGGGAGACCCAGTACTTC.

V is TRBV5-4 and J is TRBJ2-7; D possibly corresponds to TRBD1 (5 bases). The CDR3 spans 15 residues. V gave up 1 base and J gave up 0 bases, with 11 bases separating them. CDR1 and CDR2 from the germline V gene are SGHNT and YYREEE (reference sequence). DNA for the CDR3: TGTGCCAGCAGCTTGCAGACAGCAAGCTCCTACGAGCAGTACTTC. Translating it yields CASSLQTASSYEQYF. Supplemented by reference TRBV5-4 and TRBJ2-7, the full variable domain reads ETGVTQSPTHLIKTRGQQVTLRCSSQSGHNTVSWYQQALGQGPQFIFQYYREEENGRGNFPPRFSGLQFPNYSSELNVNALELDDSALYLCASSLQTASSYEQYFGPGTRLTVT.

This chain links TRBV7-2 with TRBJ1-4; D is ambiguous. The CDR3 runs 14 residues. V was cut by 5 bases and J by 4 bases, with 11 bases left in between. CDR1 and CDR2 from the germline V gene are SGHTA and FQGNSA. CDR3 sequence: CASSPPTDNEKLFF. CDR3 nucleotides: TGTGCCAGCAGCCCGCCGACTGATAATGAAAAACTGTTTTTT.

For the CDR3, the DNA is TGTGCCAGCAGCTTACAGGGTGCAACTAATGAAAAACTGTTTTTT. Its protein is CASSLQGATNEKLFF. The V call is TRBV5-5, the J call TRBJ1-4, with D possibly TRBD1 on 6 matching bases. Trimming took off 2 bases at V and 0 bases at J, with 8 bases between the two ends. CDR3 size: 15 residues. Germline CDR1 SGHKS, CDR2 YYEKEE (reference sequence).

V and J are TRBV6-2 or TRBV6-3 and TRBJ1-1; perhaps TRBD1 as D (5 bases). The germline V and J ends were trimmed by 6 bases and 10 bases, with 18 bases remaining between them. Germline V gives CDR1 MNHEY, CDR2 SVGEGT. The CDR3 totals 13 residues. CDR3 residues: CASSLGRGSGAFF. The CDR3 nucleotides read TGTGCCAGCAGCCTAGGCCGGGGGTCGGGAGCTTTCTTT.

The V gene is TRBV11-2, the J gene TRBJ2-7; D may be TRBD2 (6 bases). Trimming took 0 bases from V and 0 from J, leaving 12 bases between them. The CDR3 consists of 16 residues. CDR1 and CDR2 (germline): SGHAT, FQNNGV. The CDR3 nucleotides are TGTGCCAGCAGCTTAGATTTGGGGGAGGCCTCCTACGAGCAGTACTTC. Translation gives CASSLDLGEASYEQYF.

This clone was recorded a few times. V usage is TRBV7-2 and J usage is TRBJ1-2; TRBD1 is a possible D gene (5 bases). CDR1 and CDR2 from the germline V gene are SGHTA and FQGNSA. The CDR3 consists of 13 residues. V was cut by 3 bases and J by 6 bases, with 11 bases left in between. The CDR3 is CASSFTGDDGYTF. As DNA, the CDR3 is TGTGCCAGCAGCTTTACAGGAGACGATGGCTACACCTTC. Full variable domain (remainder filled in from reference TRBV7-2 and TRBJ1-2): GAGVSQSPSNKVTEKGKDVELRCDPISGHTALYWYRQSLGQGLEFLIYFQGNSAPDKSGLPSDRFSAERTGGSVSTLTIQRTQQEDSAVYLCASSFTGDDGYTFGSGTRLTVV.

This sequence joins TRBV10-3 and TRBJ1-2, with a tentative D call TRBD1 (6 bases). The V end was cut by 4 bases, the J end by 7 bases, with 13 bases between. This CDR3 is 13 amino acids long. Germline CDR1 is ENHRY and CDR2 is SYGVKD. The DNA for the CDR3 is TGTGCCATCAGTGCCGGGGGGCGCAGTGGCTACACCTTC. Translation gives CAISAGGRSGYTF.